This TCR beta chain originates from a study of cytotoxic CD8 clonotypes in ibrutinib-treated CLL. Targeted sequencing depth ranged from 1 in 200,000 to 1 in 1 million T cells. Generated by immunoSEQ multiplex PCR, the TCRdb table keeps only in-frame clones and is missing some. The sample has about 200,000 clones; around 70% are singletons. A note on this clone: Its antigen remains unidentified.

Germline-derived CDR1 and CDR2 are SGHTA and FQGNSA. V was pared by 3 bases and J by 9 bases, with 10 bases of the junction left unmatched. The CDR3 totals 15 residues. Study findings and constraints: Sampling times (in sustained-remission versus progressing patients) were not the same.

The chain combines TRBV7-2 with TRBJ2-1; the match to TRBD2 covers 8 bases. This material consisted of PBMCs, taken after 24 months of ibrutinib treatment. This clonotype was sampled from a human donor with chronic lymphocytic leukemia. The DNA of the CDR3 is TGTGCCAGCAGCTTCTCCGGGAGGGCCGACCTTGAGCAGTTCTTC. It is translated as CASSFSGRADLEQFF.